The 31 T cell receptor beta chains below come from one sample, sequenced in a study of cytomegalovirus exposure and HLA in healthy donors. Some clones are missing from TCRdb's copy, which holds only in-frame ones; the method was immunoSEQ multiplex PCR. Among 150,000 to 200,000 clones listed, about 83% were seen once. The sample taken for sequencing was PBMCs. The receptor source for this set is a woman between 18 and 29 years old in good health and CMV-seronegative.

This chain joins TRBV13 and TRBJ1-3; D not certain. V gave up 0 bases and J gave up 0 bases, with 12 bases separating them. The CDR3 is made up of 17 amino acids. CDR1 is PRHDT, CDR2 FYEKMQ, per germline (reference sequence). CDR3 residues: CASSLGPGFSSGNTIYF. In DNA form, the CDR3 reads TGTGCCAGCAGCTTAGGGCCGGGGTTCAGCTCTGGAAACACCATATATTTT.

The rearrangement links TRBV6-1 to TRBJ2-1; 11 bases agree with TRBD2. J gave up 5 bases and V 7 bases, and 7 bases lay outside the gene matches. Germline V gene sequence: CDR1 MNHNS, CDR2 SASEGT. CDR3 length: 15 residues. CDR3 region: CASTRLAGTDNEQFF. DNA of the CDR3: TGTGCCAGCACCCGACTAGCGGGGACAGACAATGAGCAGTTCTTC.

This rearrangement joins TRBV11-2 to TRBJ2-7; D uncertain. The CDR3 extends over 13 amino acids. Germline V CDR1 and CDR2: SGHAT, FQNNGV. V gave up 0 bases and J gave up 5 bases, with 8 bases separating them. The CDR3 sequence: CASSLDRSHEQYF. As DNA, the CDR3 is TGTGCCAGCAGCTTAGATCGTTCCCACGAGCAGTACTTC.

J is TRBJ2-3 and V is TRBV7-3; D possibly corresponds to TRBD2 (6 bases). The CDR3 spans 14 residues. Trimming removed 2 bases from V and 4 bases from J, with 10 bases in between. CDR1 and CDR2 (germline): SGHTA, FQGTGA. CDR3 residues: CASSLYGSSDTQYF. The CDR3 DNA reads as TGTGCCAGCAGCTTATACGGGAGCTCAGATACGCAGTATTTT.

The chain combines TRBV19 with TRBJ2-7; perhaps TRBD1 as D (6 bases). The CDR3 is made up of 13 amino acids. Trimming cost V 3 bases and J 5 bases, with 11 bases left between them. Per the germline V gene, CDR1 is LNHDA and CDR2 is SQIVND (reference sequence). The CDR3 loop is CASSIQGSNEQYF. The CDR3 nucleotides read TGTGCCAGTAGTATCCAGGGGAGCAACGAGCAGTACTTC.

The J gene is TRBJ2-1, the V gene TRBV5-1, with D perhaps matching TRBD2 (5 bases). V lost 4 bases and J lost 1, with 18 bases in between. CDR1 is SGHRS and CDR2 is YFSETQ in the germline V gene. The CDR3 extends over 17 amino acids. The CDR3 here is CASSPRGGPPSYNEQFF. DNA for the CDR3: TGCGCCAGCAGCCCCCGTGGAGGACCTCCTTCCTACAATGAGCAGTTCTTC.

The chain uses TRBV29-1 and TRBJ1-5; D perhaps matches TRBD1 (6 bases). Germline V gene sequence: CDR1 SQVTM, CDR2 ANQGSEA. This CDR3 is built from 14 residues. V was trimmed by 4 bases and J by 3 bases, leaving 13 bases between them. The chain's CDR3 is CSVVFQGLNQPQHF. For the CDR3, the DNA is TGCAGCGTTGTATTTCAGGGGCTCAATCAGCCCCAGCATTTT.

Only one count was recorded for this clone. The chain employs TRBV30 and TRBJ2-1; no clear D gene. V gave up 2 bases and J gave up 6 bases, with 11 bases separating them. Germline CDR1 GTSNPN, CDR2 SVGIG (reference sequence). This CDR3 has 13 amino acids. CDR3 in DNA: TGTGCCTGGAGTTTTCAGTCTCCCAATGAGCAGTTCTTC. Its protein product is CAWSFQSPNEQFF.

The chain recombines TRBV2 with TRBJ2-1; a possible D gene is TRBD1 (6 bases). Trimming pared 5 bases from V and 5 bases from J, leaving 19 bases between. Germline CDR1 SNHLY, CDR2 FYNNEI. The CDR3 is 16 residues long. In DNA form, the CDR3 reads TGTGCCAGCAGTCAATTCCGCAGGGGAACCAACAATGAGCAGTTCTTC. Protein: CASSQFRRGTNNEQFF.

The chain is built from TRBV11-2 and TRBJ2-3; D is possibly TRBD1 (5 bases). In germline, CDR1 is SGHAT, CDR2 FQNNGV. V lost 5 bases and J lost 0, with 9 bases in between. The CDR3 has 14 residues. The CDR3: CASSTRASTDTQYF. CDR3 in DNA: TGTGCCAGCAGCACCAGGGCGAGCACAGATACGCAGTATTTT.

The gene calls are TRBV19 and TRBJ1-2; perhaps TRBD1 as D (5 bases). The ends were cut back, 0 bases at V and 6 bases at J, with 14 bases in the middle. Germline V gene data show CDR1 as LNHDA and CDR2 as SQIVND (reference sequence). This CDR3 is 15 amino acids long. In DNA form, the CDR3 reads TGTGCCAGTAGTATAGATCCGACCTTGACAGATGGCTACACCTTC. Protein: CASSIDPTLTDGYTF. Together with reference TRBV19 and TRBJ1-2, the CDR3 gives the full variable domain: DGGITQSPKYLFRKEGQNVTLSCEQNLNHDAMYWYRQDPGQGLRLIYYSQIVNDFQKGDIAEGYSVSREKKESFPLTVTSAQKNPTAFYLCASSIDPTLTDGYTFGSGTRLTVV.

V is TRBV28 and J is TRBJ2-7; TRBD2 agrees at 10 bases. Per germline, CDR1 MDHEN and CDR2 SYDVKM. V trimming: 8 bases; J trimming: 6 bases; junction bases outside the gene matches: 13. The CDR3 runs to 15 residues. CDR3 residues: CASRPPSGGSAEQYF. The CDR3 nucleotides read TGTGCCAGCCGCCCCCCTAGCGGGGGATCTGCCGAGCAGTACTTC. The entire variable domain, with the rest obtained from reference TRBV28 and TRBJ2-7, is as follows: DVKVTQSSRYLVKRTGEKVFLECVQDMDHENMFWYRQDPGLGLRLIYFSYDVKMKEKGDIPEGYSVSREKKERFSLILESASTNQTSMYLCASRPPSGGSAEQYFGPGTRLTVT.

The genes are TRBV11-2 and TRBJ1-5; D possibly corresponds to TRBD1 (5 bases). CDR1 is SGHAT and CDR2 is FQNNGV in the germline V gene. This CDR3 region has 14 residues. The ends were cut back, 1 base at V and 4 bases at J, with 8 bases in the middle. The CDR3 DNA reads TGTGCCAGCAGCTTAGTGGGGGGGAATCAGCCCCAGCATTTT. It codes for CASSLVGGNQPQHF.

The chain combines TRBV30 with TRBJ1-1; TRBD1 is a possible D gene (6 bases). Trimming removed 1 base at V and 10 bases at J, with 13 bases between. The CDR3 is 12 residues long. Germline CDR1 GTSNPN, CDR2 SVGIG (reference sequence). CDR3 protein: CAWSERDKGAFF. The CDR3 bases are TGTGCCTGGAGTGAGCGGGACAAAGGAGCTTTCTTT.

J is TRBJ2-2 and V is TRBV19; TRBD2 might be the D (5 bases). Trimming pared 3 bases from V and 5 bases from J, leaving 10 bases between. Germline CDR1 and CDR2: LNHDA and SQIVND (reference sequence). The CDR3 extends over 14 amino acids. CDR3 amino acids: CASSMAGFTGELFF. The CDR3 bases are TGTGCCAGTAGTATGGCGGGTTTTACCGGGGAGCTGTTTTTT.

The rearrangement links TRBV18 to TRBJ1-2, with D possibly matching TRBD1 (6 bases). This CDR3 contains 19 residues. Trimming took 4 bases from V and 5 from J, leaving 29 bases between them. Germline V gene sequence: CDR1 KGHSH, CDR2 LQKENI. CDR3 in amino acids: CASSLSDYQDQGLDYGYTF. Here the CDR3 DNA reads TGTGCCAGCTCACTCTCCGACTACCAAGATCAGGGGCTAGATTATGGCTACACCTTC.

The CDR3 DNA is TGTGCCACATCGGGACAGGGTTATGGCTACACCTTC. This encodes CATSGQGYGYTF. The rearrangement uses TRBV10-3 and TRBJ1-2; 9 bases are a match to TRBD1. CDR1 and CDR2 from the germline V gene are ENHRY and SYGVKD. CDR3 size: 12 residues. V gave up 10 bases and J gave up 5 bases; unmatched junction bases: 5.

This chain links TRBV30 with TRBJ2-2; TRBD1 might be the D (6 bases). Germline V lookup: CDR1 GTSNPN, CDR2 SVGIG (reference sequence). Trimming cost V 2 bases and J 3 bases, with 13 bases left between them. This CDR3 region has 15 residues. The CDR3 DNA reads as TGTGCCTGGAGTCCAGGGGCGCGTGACACCGGGGAGCTGTTTTTT. It specifies CAWSPGARDTGELFF.

CDR3 sequence: CASSRTGGATGELFF. DNA for the CDR3: TGTGCCAGCAGCCGGACAGGGGGAGCCACCGGGGAGCTGTTTTTT. The chain combines TRBV6-1 with TRBJ2-2; the match to TRBD1 covers 10 bases. This CDR3 contains 15 residues. V lost 6 bases, J lost 4 bases, and 5 bases stayed unmatched. Per the germline V gene, CDR1 is MNHNS and CDR2 is SASEGT.

This chain connects TRBV2 to TRBJ1-6, with D perhaps TRBD1 (6 bases). The CDR3 extends over 15 amino acids. Between the trimmed V and J ends, which lost 7 bases and 2 bases, there was a span of 12 bases. CDR1 is SNHLY, CDR2 FYNNEI, per germline. CDR3 nucleotide sequence: TGTGCCAGCATGGACAGCGGGACCTATAATTCACCCCTCCACTTT. Its protein product is CASMDSGTYNSPLHF. Drawing the rest from reference TRBV2 and TRBJ1-6, the complete variable domain is EPEVTQTPSHQVTQMGQEVILRCVPISNHLYFYWYRQILGQKVEFLVSFYNNEISEKSEIFDDQFSVERPDGSNFTLKIRSTKLEDSAMYFCASMDSGTYNSPLHFGNGTRLTVT.

The chain employs TRBV27 and TRBJ1-1; TRBD1 is a possible D gene (6 bases). In germline, CDR1 is MNHEY, CDR2 SMNVEV (reference sequence). Trimming left V 3 bases short and J 10 bases short, with 12 bases between. The CDR3 covers 12 residues. The CDR3 sequence is CASSFPGQRAFF. The CDR3 DNA follows: TGTGCCAGCAGTTTCCCCGGACAGAGAGCTTTCTTT.

This chain links TRBV19 with TRBJ1-3; 7 bases map to TRBD1. J lost 0 bases, V lost 5 bases, and 7 bases had no gene match. From germline, CDR1 is LNHDA and CDR2 SQIVND (reference sequence). The CDR3 is 16 residues long. CDR3 in amino acids: CASSASNRGSGNTIYF. DNA for the CDR3: TGTGCCAGTAGTGCCTCAAACAGGGGCTCTGGAAACACCATATATTTT.

The J gene is TRBJ1-2, the V gene TRBV2; tentative D call: TRBD1 (6 bases). V dropped 9 bases and J dropped 3 bases, with 17 bases sitting between them. Germline V gene lookup returns CDR1 SNHLY and CDR2 FYNNEI. CDR3 length: 14 residues. The CDR3 is CARAGGAADYGYTF. CDR3 DNA sequence: TGTGCCAGAGCGGGGGGGGCCGCCGACTATGGCTACACCTTC.

The chain employs TRBV9 and TRBJ2-7; 10 bases match TRBD2. The V gene's germline CDR1 is SGDLS and CDR2 YYNGEE. The CDR3 is 15 residues long. The V segment lost 0 bases and the J segment 5 bases; nucleotides outside the gene matches: 5. The CDR3 here is CASSVGSGGYDEQYF. The CDR3 DNA is TGTGCCAGCAGCGTAGGTAGCGGGGGGTACGACGAGCAGTACTTC.

This rearrangement joins TRBV6-5 to TRBJ1-1; TRBD1 agrees at 7 bases. The V gene end was trimmed by 6 bases and the J gene end by 1 base; junction bases not matched to a gene: 8. Germline V CDR1 and CDR2: MNHEY, SVGAGI. CDR3 length: 15 residues. The CDR3 is CASSPDWDRNTEAFF. The CDR3, as DNA: TGTGCCAGCAGCCCCGATTGGGACAGGAACACTGAAGCTTTCTTT.

This rearrangement joins TRBV6-4 to TRBJ2-1; 10 bases line up with TRBD2. The germline V gene has CDR1 MRHNA and CDR2 SNTAGT. V shed 6 bases and J 2 bases; nucleotides not matched to a gene: 4. There are 15 residues in the CDR3. CDR3 in amino acids: CASRPGTSAYNEQFF. DNA of the CDR3: TGTGCCAGCAGACCCGGGACTAGCGCCTACAATGAGCAGTTCTTC.

The rearrangement joins TRBV5-1 to TRBJ1-5; no definite D call. The CDR3 is made up of 14 amino acids. The V end lost 0 bases, the J end lost 1 base, and 5 bases lay between the germline ends. The V gene's germline CDR1 is SGHRS and CDR2 YFSETQ. The CDR3, as DNA: TGCGCCAGCAGCTTGGGAGGGAGCAATCAGCCCCAGCATTTT. This gives the protein CASSLGGSNQPQHF.

This clone was detected only a few times. V gene TRBV10-1 combines with J gene TRBJ2-1; TRBD2 is a possible D gene (6 bases). Germline V lookup: CDR1 WNHNN, CDR2 SYGVQD (reference sequence). The CDR3 is made up of 12 amino acids. Trimming cost V 4 bases and J 13 bases, with 14 bases left between them. CDR3 in amino acids: CASSVVAGQQFF. In DNA, the CDR3 is TGCGCCAGCAGTGTAGTGGCGGGGCAACAGTTCTTC.

The chain recombines TRBV2 with TRBJ1-5; TRBD1 matches at 9 bases. Trimming removed 1 base from V and 2 bases from J; junction bases left unmatched: 3. Germline assignment: CDR1 SNHLY and CDR2 FYNNEI. This CDR3 comprises 16 residues. CDR3: CASSEEQGARNQPQHF. CDR3 in DNA: TGTGCCAGCAGTGAAGAACAGGGGGCTCGCAATCAGCCCCAGCATTTT. Supplemented by reference TRBV2 and TRBJ1-5, the full variable domain reads EPEVTQTPSHQVTQMGQEVILRCVPISNHLYFYWYRQILGQKVEFLVSFYNNEISEKSEIFDDQFSVERPDGSNFTLKIRSTKLEDSAMYFCASSEEQGARNQPQHFGDGTRLSIL.

This chain joins TRBV9 and TRBJ2-3, with D maybe TRBD2 (5 bases). This CDR3 region has 16 residues. Germline V gene sequence: CDR1 SGDLS, CDR2 YYNGEE. The germline V and J ends were trimmed by 3 bases and 1 base, with 15 bases remaining between them. The CDR3 protein is CASSETTLVGTDTQYF. CDR3 sequence (DNA): TGTGCCAGCAGCGAGACAACACTAGTCGGCACAGATACGCAGTATTTT.

This chain links TRBV2 with TRBJ1-3, with TRBD1 matching over 10 bases. CDR1 and CDR2 (germline): SNHLY, FYNNEI. The V gene end was trimmed by 4 bases and the J gene end by 8 bases; junction bases not matched to a gene: 8. CDR3 length equals 15 residues. CDR3 sequence reads: CASSATGQGRDTIYF. The CDR3 nucleotides read TGTGCCAGCAGTGCGACGGGACAGGGGAGAGACACCATATATTTT.